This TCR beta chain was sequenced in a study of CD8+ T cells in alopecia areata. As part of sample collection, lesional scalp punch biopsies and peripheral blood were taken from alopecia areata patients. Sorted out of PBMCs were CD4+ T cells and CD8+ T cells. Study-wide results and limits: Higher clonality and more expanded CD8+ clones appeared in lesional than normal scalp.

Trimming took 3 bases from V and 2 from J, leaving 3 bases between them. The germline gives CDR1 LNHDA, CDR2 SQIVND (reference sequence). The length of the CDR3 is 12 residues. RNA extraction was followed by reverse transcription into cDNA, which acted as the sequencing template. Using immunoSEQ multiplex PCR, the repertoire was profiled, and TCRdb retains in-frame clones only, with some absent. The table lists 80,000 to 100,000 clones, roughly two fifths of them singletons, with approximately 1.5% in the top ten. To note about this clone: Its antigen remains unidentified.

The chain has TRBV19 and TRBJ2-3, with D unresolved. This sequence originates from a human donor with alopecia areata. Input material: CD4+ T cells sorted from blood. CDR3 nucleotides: TGTGCCAGTAGTATCGCCACAGATACGCAGTATTTT. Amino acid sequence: CASSIATDTQYF.